The next 20 T cell receptor beta chains were all read from a single sample in a study of PD-1 blockade in classical Hodgkin lymphoma. No patient escaped relapse after autologous stem cell transplantation, and brentuximab vedotin exposure varied. Data came from immunoSEQ multiplex PCR; TCRdb stores just in-frame clones and leaves some out. The data show nearly 25,000 clones, with around 80% seen just once and about 8.6% held by the top ten. The sample here was peripheral blood mononuclear cells (PBMCs), taken before the second cycle of nivolumab. All receptors come from a human donor with classical Hodgkin lymphoma.

The chain employs TRBV11-1 and TRBJ2-3; 9 bases align to TRBD2. This CDR3 has 17 amino acids. V shed 5 bases, J shed 4 bases, and the junction held 13 bases outside the gene matches. The V gene's germline CDR1 is SGHAT and CDR2 FQDESV (reference sequence). CDR3 loop: CASSLPRPGTSPDTQYF. Written as DNA, the CDR3 is TGTGCCAGCAGCCTCCCTCGCCCCGGGACTAGCCCAGATACGCAGTATTTT.

The rearrangement uses TRBV2 and TRBJ1-5, with TRBD1 identical over 9 bases. The germline V gene has CDR1 SNHLY and CDR2 FYNNEI. The V gene end was trimmed by 5 bases and the J gene end by 8 bases; junction bases not matched to a gene: 10. This CDR3 contains 15 residues. The CDR3, as DNA: TGTGCCAGCAGTCCTGGGACAGGGAGGAGCGAGCCCCAGCATTTT. The encoded protein is CASSPGTGRSEPQHF.

The chain uses TRBV28 and TRBJ1-1, with D possibly being TRBD1 (6 bases). Germline V gene lookup returns CDR1 MDHEN and CDR2 SYDVKM. Trimming took off 4 bases at V and 4 bases at J, with 13 bases between the two ends. The CDR3 runs to 14 residues. CDR3 residues: CASSWAGAGTEAFF. CDR3 bases: TGTGCCAGCAGTTGGGCGGGGGCCGGCACTGAAGCTTTCTTT.

The sample holds a few counts of this clone. The chain employs TRBV19 and TRBJ2-6, with 14 bases identical to TRBD2. This CDR3 comprises 17 residues. Germline V gene lookup returns CDR1 LNHDA and CDR2 SQIVND (reference sequence). V gave up 5 bases and J gave up 0 bases; unmatched junction bases: 0. The chain's CDR3 is CASSGLAGGSGANVLTF. The CDR3 bases are TGTGCCAGTAGTGGACTAGCGGGGGGCTCTGGGGCCAACGTCCTGACTTTC.

The genes are TRBV6-5 and TRBJ1-5, with D perhaps matching TRBD1 (6 bases). This CDR3 is 16 amino acids long. Trimming took 4 bases from V and 5 from J, leaving 18 bases between them. Looked up from germline, CDR1 is MNHEY and CDR2 is SVGAGI. CDR3 loop: CASSSGLGRTDQPQHF. The CDR3 DNA is TGTGCCAGCAGTTCTGGACTGGGAAGGACAGATCAGCCCCAGCATTTT.

The gene calls are TRBV10-2 and TRBJ2-6, with D possibly TRBD1 on 5 matching bases. Between the trimmed V and J ends, which lost 4 bases and 4 bases, there was a span of 8 bases. The CDR3 loop spans 14 amino acids. Germline CDR1 reads WSHSY; CDR2 reads SAAADI. In DNA, the CDR3 is TGCGCCAGCAGTGGGGCAGGGGGGGCCAACGTCCTGACTTTC. Its translation is CASSGAGGANVLTF.

The V and J genes are TRBV7-2 and TRBJ2-1, with TRBD2 matching over 8 bases. V shed 5 bases, J shed 8 bases, and the junction held 5 bases outside the gene matches. Germline V gene data show CDR1 as SGHTA and CDR2 as FQGNSA. The CDR3 has 13 amino acids. CDR3 amino acids: CASSLTAGDEQFF. The CDR3 DNA sequence: TGTGCCAGCAGCCTCACAGCGGGGGATGAGCAGTTCTTC.

V is TRBV15 and J is TRBJ1-3; D is ambiguous. The CDR3 extends over 14 amino acids. Trimming removed 1 base at V and 2 bases at J, with 6 bases between. Germline values: CDR1 LNHNV, CDR2 YYDKDF (reference sequence). CDR3 in DNA: TGTGCCACCAGCAGAGGCAGTGCTGGAAACACCATATATTTT. It yields the protein CATSRGSAGNTIYF.

This chain uses TRBV9 with TRBJ1-2; possibly TRBD1 for D (5 bases). Germline loops: CDR1 SGDLS, CDR2 YYNGEE. The CDR3 has 16 amino acids. The ends were cut back, 2 bases at V and 7 bases at J, with 21 bases in the middle. The CDR3 DNA sequence: TGTGCCAGCAGCGTTGAGGTGGGGGTTCCCGAGCGTGGCTACACCTTC. It codes for CASSVEVGVPERGYTF.

This rearrangement joins TRBV2 to TRBJ2-7, with TRBD2 as a possible D gene (5 bases). V dropped 7 bases and J dropped 2 bases, with 21 bases sitting between them. Germline CDR1 reads SNHLY; CDR2 reads FYNNEI. This CDR3 contains 16 residues. The CDR3 DNA sequence: TGTGCCAGCACCAGAAAGGGCCTAGCCGGAACCTACGAGCAGTACTTC. It codes for CASTRKGLAGTYEQYF.

This clone has only a few counts. J is TRBJ1-2 and V is TRBV29-1; D is perhaps TRBD1 (5 bases). Germline V gives CDR1 SQVTM, CDR2 ANQGSEA. Trimming took 3 bases from V and 8 from J, leaving 19 bases between them. The CDR3 has 14 residues. The CDR3 DNA is TGCAGCGTTGATTCTGGGGCCCTCCGACACGGCTACACCTTC. Translated: CSVDSGALRHGYTF.

The V call is TRBV25-1, the J call TRBJ2-7; unclear D gene. The CDR3 consists of 13 residues. Deletions cut 1 base from V and 5 bases from J, with 9 bases between. The germline CDR1 and CDR2 sequences are MGHDK and SYGVNS. The CDR3 region is CASSEFYGDEQYF. In nucleotides, the CDR3 is TGTGCCAGCAGTGAATTTTATGGCGACGAGCAGTACTTC.

The V gene is TRBV5-1, the J gene TRBJ2-6; 10 bases match TRBD2. There are 19 residues in the CDR3. Per germline, CDR1 SGHRS and CDR2 YFSETQ. Losses at the gene ends were 1 base for V and 0 bases for J; bases not matched to a gene: 7. CDR3 loop: CASSLRPGLAASGANVLTF. The CDR3 DNA follows: TGCGCCAGCAGCTTGCGACCCGGACTAGCGGCCTCTGGGGCCAACGTCCTGACTTTC. Full variable domain (outside the CDR3, taken from reference TRBV5-1 and TRBJ2-6): KAGVTQTPRYLIKTRGQQVTLSCSPISGHRSVSWYQQTPGQGLQFLFEYFSETQRNKGNFPGRFSGRQFSNSRSEMNVSTLELGDSALYLCASSLRPGLAASGANVLTFGAGSRLTVL.

The chain joins TRBV7-9 to TRBJ2-5; maybe TRBD1 (6 bases). The CDR3 contains 15 residues. Germline CDR1 reads SEHNR; CDR2 reads FQNEAQ (reference sequence). V was clipped by 1 base and J by 5 bases, with 14 bases between them. The CDR3 nucleotides read TGTGCCAGCAGCTTAGTAGGCAGGGGATGGGAGACCCAGTACTTC. It codes for CASSLVGRGWETQYF. Variable domain in full (rest from reference TRBV7-9 and TRBJ2-5): DTGVSQNPRHKITKRGQNVTFRCDPISEHNRLYWYRQTLGQGPEFLTYFQNEAQLEKSRLLSDRFSAERPKGSFSTLEIQRTEQGDSAMYLCASSLVGRGWETQYFGPGTRLLVL.

The V gene is TRBV7-6, the J gene TRBJ2-5; TRBD2 agrees at 8 bases. Germline V gene data show CDR1 as SGHVS and CDR2 as FNYEAQ. V lost 3 bases, J lost 5 bases, and 11 bases stayed unmatched. This CDR3 has 16 residues. CDR3: CASSFMIAGRSETQYF. The CDR3 nucleotides read TGTGCCAGCAGCTTTATGATAGCGGGAAGGTCGGAGACCCAGTACTTC.

This clone has more than one count but fewer than ten. V is TRBV5-1 and J is TRBJ1-5, with D uncertain. V was cut by 4 bases and J by 5 bases, with 10 bases left in between. The CDR3 length is 13 residues. The germline gives CDR1 SGHRS, CDR2 YFSETQ. The DNA for the CDR3 is TGCGCCAGCAGCCGAGGGTCTGATCAGCCCCAGCATTTT. Its protein product is CASSRGSDQPQHF.

The chain links TRBV28 to TRBJ1-1, with D perhaps matching TRBD1 (5 bases). There are 13 residues in the CDR3. Germline CDR1 reads MDHEN; CDR2 reads SYDVKM. The V end lost 10 bases, the J end lost 1 base, and 13 bases lay between the germline ends. The CDR3 coding sequence is TGTGCCATCCAGGCGGGGCCGAACACTGAAGCTTTCTTT. Translated, it gives CAIQAGPNTEAFF.

A few counts support this clone. The V call is TRBV19, the J call TRBJ2-2, with TRBD1 matching 10 bases. In germline, CDR1 is LNHDA, CDR2 SQIVND (reference sequence). The CDR3 has 15 amino acids. With 4 bases clipped from V and 7 bases from J, the junction kept 6 bases outside the gene matches. This chain's CDR3 is CASSRPGQGIGELFF. CDR3 nucleotide sequence: TGTGCCAGTAGTAGACCGGGACAGGGGATCGGGGAGCTGTTTTTT. Using reference TRBV19 and TRBJ2-2 for the parts outside the CDR3, the full variable domain is DGGITQSPKYLFRKEGQNVTLSCEQNLNHDAMYWYRQDPGQGLRLIYYSQIVNDFQKGDIAEGYSVSREKKESFPLTVTSAQKNPTAFYLCASSRPGQGIGELFFGEGSRLTVL.

The count of this clone is one. The chain combines TRBV7-3 with TRBJ2-6; 11 bases map to TRBD1. This CDR3 comprises 19 residues. J was trimmed by 4 bases and V by 5 bases; bases with no gene match: 13. Germline-derived CDR1 and CDR2 are SGHTA and FQGTGA. CDR3 protein: CASSPTPGQGARGANVLTF. CDR3 in DNA: TGTGCCAGCAGCCCGACACCTGGACAGGGGGCGCGGGGGGCCAACGTCCTGACTTTC.

V usage is TRBV5-4 and J usage is TRBJ1-3, with D possibly matching TRBD1 (6 bases). V shed 9 bases and J shed 7 bases, with 17 bases lying between them. The CDR3 covers 13 residues. The germline gives CDR1 SGHNT, CDR2 YYREEE (reference sequence). CDR3 nucleotide sequence: TGTGCCACCAGACTTCAAAGGGGGAACACCATATATTTT. The encoded protein is CATRLQRGNTIYF.